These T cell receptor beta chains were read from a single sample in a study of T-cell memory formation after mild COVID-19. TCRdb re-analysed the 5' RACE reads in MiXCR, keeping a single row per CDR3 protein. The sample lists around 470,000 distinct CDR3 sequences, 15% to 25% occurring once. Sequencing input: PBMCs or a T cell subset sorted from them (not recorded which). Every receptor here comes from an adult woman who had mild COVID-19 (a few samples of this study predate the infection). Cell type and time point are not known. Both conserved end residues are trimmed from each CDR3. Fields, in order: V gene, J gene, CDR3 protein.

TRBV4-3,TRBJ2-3,ASSQGAGGYRGDTQY
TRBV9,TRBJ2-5,ASSVETGGPETQY
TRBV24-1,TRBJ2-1,ATSDFQEGPSNEQF
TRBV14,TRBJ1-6,ASSIQGRRNSPLH
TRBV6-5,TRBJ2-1,ASSSPTSSYNEQF
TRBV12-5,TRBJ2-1,ASGLVRSASTYNEQF
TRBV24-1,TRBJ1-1,AASTGSNTEAF
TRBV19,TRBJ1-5,ASSIDQGSIQPQH
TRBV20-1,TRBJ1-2,SADRVYGYT
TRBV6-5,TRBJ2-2,ASQPGDGIGELF
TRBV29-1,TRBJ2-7,SVLDGYERY
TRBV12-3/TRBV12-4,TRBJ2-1,ASRPPGLEANEQF
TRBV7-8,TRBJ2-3,ASSLEGGELSTDTQY
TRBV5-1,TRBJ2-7,ASSLGQVYEQY
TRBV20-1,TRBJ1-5,SARDPTLGNQPQH
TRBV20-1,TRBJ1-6,SAIPTGISPLH
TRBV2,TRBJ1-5,ASSEEVIQPQH
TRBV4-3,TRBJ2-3,ASSQDLGVAGGDTQY
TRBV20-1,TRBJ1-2,SAEDRGANYGYT
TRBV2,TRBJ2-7,ASRDPGQGFSYEQY
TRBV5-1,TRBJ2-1,ASSPALAGPLQF